This T cell receptor (beta chain) stems from a study of identical twins. Findings and caveats of the study: Twin pairs had excess sharing that was weaker in beta out-of-frame sequences. Invariant MAIT and iNKT cells are populations that could partly confound zero-insertion analyses.

Germline V CDR1 and CDR2: SGHKS, YYEKEE (reference sequence). The V gene lost 1 base and the J gene lost 2 bases, with 14 bases spanning the gap. The CDR3 contains 16 residues. A universal primer binding site was introduced by template switching. The final cDNA contained unique molecular identifiers. A single record per CDR3 protein comes from TCRdb applying MiXCR to the 5' RACE reads. Of some 1,600,000 distinct CDR3 sequences in the sample, about 31% were seen once. Regarding this clonotype: Its antigen remains unknown.

Sequencing was carried out using cord blood. The chain uses TRBV5-5 and TRBJ2-3; a weak D match, TRBD2 (6 bases). The clonotype was recovered from a newborn girl in good health. The CDR3 DNA sequence: TGTGCCAGCAGCTTGTTAATACTAGCATCCACAGATACGCAGTATTTT. This gives the protein CASSLLILASTDTQYF.